One and the same sample provided the 17 T cell receptor beta chains below, sequenced in a study of blood T cell repertoires in COVID-19. The data were produced by immunoSEQ multiplex PCR, yet TCRdb's version contains in-frame clones alone and is incomplete. The sample carries 70,000 or so clones, about 88% recorded once. Sequencing used peripheral blood. Source of these receptors: an older man with active COVID-19.

The rearrangement links TRBV9 to TRBJ2-5, with 11 bases lining up with TRBD2. Germline trimming cut 0 bases from V and 5 bases from J; bases unmatched to any gene: 0. The CDR3 totals 14 residues. Germline-derived CDR1 and CDR2 are SGDLS and YYNGEE. The CDR3 DNA reads as TGTGCCAGCAGCGTAGGGACTAGCGGGGAGACCCAGTACTTC. This gives the protein CASSVGTSGETQYF.

The chain couples TRBV13 to TRBJ2-2; 15 bases map to TRBD2. Germline V gene data show CDR1 as PRHDT and CDR2 as FYEKMQ (reference sequence). The CDR3 has 17 amino acids. After removal of 5 bases from V and 1 base from J, the junction contained 2 bases not matched to a gene. The CDR3 region has the DNA TGTGCCAGCAGCCCGGGACTAGCGGGAGGGAACACCGGGGAGCTGTTTTTT. Translating it yields CASSPGLAGGNTGELFF.

The chain has TRBV21-1 and TRBJ2-3; TRBD2 is taken as the D call from the table, unchecked against the DNA. TRBV21-1 corresponds to a pseudogene. This CDR3 region has 19 residues. CDR3 DNA sequence: TGTGCCAGCAGCGGGGACAGAACCACTAGCGGAGGGCGGGCAGATACGCAGTATTTT. Amino acids: CASSGDRTTSGGRADTQYF.

This chain connects TRBV19 to TRBJ1-5; unclear D gene. The germline CDR1 and CDR2 sequences are LNHDA and SQIVND (reference sequence). This CDR3 spans 16 amino acids. V lost 3 bases and J lost 4, with 16 bases in between. DNA for the CDR3: TGTGCCAGTAGTATCGAGGGTGGAGTTCGTAATCAGCCCCAGCATTTT. This codes for CASSIEGGVRNQPQHF.

The J gene is TRBJ2-4, the V gene TRBV30; D is unclear. Trimming removed 4 bases at V and 0 bases at J, with 10 bases between. CDR3 size: 14 residues. The V gene's germline CDR1 is GTSNPN and CDR2 SVGIG (reference sequence). The CDR3 loop is CAWKPPVAKNIQYF. Written as DNA, the CDR3 is TGTGCCTGGAAGCCTCCTGTAGCCAAAAACATTCAGTACTTC. The full variable domain, rest sourced from reference TRBV30 and TRBJ2-4, is SQTIHQWPATLVQPVGSPLSLECTVEGTSNPNLYWYRQAAGRGLQLLFYSVGIGQISSEVPQNLSASRPQDRQFILSSKKLLLSDSGFYLCAWKPPVAKNIQYFGAGTRLSVL.

The chain uses TRBV5-1 and TRBJ2-2, with 9 bases identical to TRBD2. The CDR3 runs to 15 residues. Trimming at V came to 4 bases and at J to 4 bases, leaving 5 bases not matched to a gene. Germline V gene sequence: CDR1 SGHRS, CDR2 YFSETQ. CDR3 in DNA: TGCGCCAGCAGCCCTAGCGGGATGGGCACCGGGGAGCTGTTTTTT. Its translation: CASSPSGMGTGELFF.

This sequence joins TRBV29-1 and TRBJ2-5, with D perhaps given as TRBD1 or TRBD2 (5 bases each). The CDR3 runs 14 residues. Germline V lookup: CDR1 SQVTM, CDR2 ANQGSEA. V was clipped by 7 bases and J by 1 base, with 16 bases between them. CDR3 loop: CSEGTGVAQETQYF. As DNA, the CDR3 is TGCAGCGAGGGGACCGGGGTGGCCCAAGAGACCCAGTACTTC. Full variable domain (outside the CDR3, taken from reference TRBV29-1 and TRBJ2-5): SAVISQKPSRDICQRGTSLTIQCQVDSQVTMMFWYRQQPGQSLTLIATANQGSEATYESGFVIDKFPISRPNLTFSTLTVSNMSPEDSSIYLCSEGTGVAQETQYFGPGTRLLVL.

The chain combines TRBV18 with TRBJ2-2; 9 positions agree with TRBD1. Germline V CDR1 and CDR2: KGHSH, LQKENI. J was trimmed by 6 bases and V by 1 base; bases with no gene match: 9. This CDR3 has 17 residues. CDR3 DNA: TGTGCCAGCTCACCACTGTTTGGGACAGGGTTCGCCGGGGAGCTGTTTTTT. Its translation is CASSPLFGTGFAGELFF.

This chain joins TRBV21-1 and TRBJ2-7; the table's D gene call, TRBD2, was not cross checked with the DNA. TRBV21-1 is a recognized pseudogene. The CDR3 covers 15 residues. CDR3 sequence (DNA): TGTGCCAGCAGCCCCCCCCGGGGGGCCTCTCGGGAGCAGTACTTC. This translates into CASSPPRGASREQYF.

The chain carries TRBV24-1 and TRBJ1-3; D call uncertain. V was trimmed by 9 bases and J by 4 bases, leaving 9 bases between them. Germline-derived CDR1 and CDR2 are KGHDR and SFDVKD. The CDR3 contains 12 residues. The CDR3 DNA sequence: TGTGCCACCTGGGTCGGGGGAAACACCATATATTTT. This codes for CATWVGGNTIYF.

The sample holds one count of this clone. V gene TRBV7-9 combines with J gene TRBJ2-2; weak D call: TRBD1 (6 bases). V was pared by 4 bases and J by 6 bases, with 12 bases between. Per the germline V gene, CDR1 is SEHNR and CDR2 is FQNEAQ (reference sequence). The CDR3 is made up of 14 amino acids. This chain's CDR3 is CASSSNRAPGELFF. The CDR3 DNA reads as TGTGCCAGCAGCTCAAACAGGGCCCCCGGGGAGCTGTTTTTT. Full variable domain (missing parts from reference TRBV7-9 and TRBJ2-2): DTGVSQNPRHKITKRGQNVTFRCDPISEHNRLYWYRQTLGQGPEFLTYFQNEAQLEKSRLLSDRFSAERPKGSFSTLEIQRTEQGDSAMYLCASSSNRAPGELFFGEGSRLTVL.

This chain uses TRBV19 with TRBJ1-5; 7 nucleotides line up with TRBD1. V was clipped by 9 bases and J by 5 bases; unmatched bases: 13. This CDR3 contains 15 residues. Germline CDR1 and CDR2: LNHDA and SQIVND (reference sequence). CDR3 coding DNA: TGTGCCAGCCAAGGAAGACAGGGAAACGATCAGCCCCAGCATTTT. Translated, it gives CASQGRQGNDQPQHF.

This chain connects TRBV19 to TRBJ2-6; 13 nucleotides line up with TRBD2. CDR1 is LNHDA, CDR2 SQIVND, per germline (reference sequence). V was clipped by 7 bases and J by 4 bases; unmatched bases: 7. The CDR3 is 17 residues long. The CDR3 here is CASTTSGLAGGANVLTF. The CDR3 region has the DNA TGTGCCAGTACCACCTCGGGACTAGCGGGAGGGGCCAACGTCCTGACTTTC.

V usage is TRBV5-8 and J usage is TRBJ2-2; D is possibly TRBD1 (5 bases). CDR1 and CDR2 from the germline V gene are SGHTS and YDEGEE. Trimming removed 4 bases from V and 0 bases from J, with 13 bases in between. The CDR3 has 16 residues. The CDR3 loop reads CASSPREGANTGELFF. In DNA form, the CDR3 reads TGTGCCAGCAGCCCCCGTGAAGGGGCGAACACCGGGGAGCTGTTTTTT.

This clone was counted many times. The J gene is TRBJ2-7, the V gene TRBV7-9, with a possible D match to TRBD2 (5 bases). This CDR3 has 15 residues. Germline lookup yields CDR1 SEHNR and CDR2 FQNEAQ (reference sequence). V gave up 5 bases and J gave up 0 bases, with 14 bases separating them. The CDR3 protein is CASSPGTDYSYEQYF. The CDR3 DNA follows: TGTGCCAGCAGCCCTGGCACAGACTACTCCTACGAGCAGTACTTC. Looking up the rest from reference TRBV7-9 and TRBJ2-7 gives the full variable domain: DTGVSQNPRHKITKRGQNVTFRCDPISEHNRLYWYRQTLGQGPEFLTYFQNEAQLEKSRLLSDRFSAERPKGSFSTLEIQRTEQGDSAMYLCASSPGTDYSYEQYFGPGTRLTVT.

V and J are TRBV2 and TRBJ2-2; tentatively, D is TRBD1 (5 bases). Trimming removed 1 base at V and 8 bases at J, with 11 bases between. The CDR3 totals 14 residues. From germline, CDR1 is SNHLY and CDR2 FYNNEI. The CDR3 coding sequence is TGTGCCAGCAGTGAAGAGGGGCTAGAAGGGGAGCTGTTTTTT. Amino acids: CASSEEGLEGELFF.

This chain uses TRBV19 with TRBJ1-5, with no clear D. The germline CDR1 and CDR2 sequences are LNHDA and SQIVND (reference sequence). With 4 bases removed from V and 7 bases from J, the gap between germline ends came to 14 bases. CDR3 length equals 14 residues. The CDR3 protein is CASSTDTPRQPQHF. The DNA of the CDR3 is TGTGCCAGTAGTACCGACACTCCGAGACAGCCCCAGCATTTT.